One sample yielded the 22 T cell receptor beta chains listed below, sequenced in a study of beta chain features in type 1 diabetes. Expressed TCRB transcripts were sequenced after all isolated RNA was converted to cDNA. Assay used: immunoSEQ multiplex PCR; TCRdb lists only in-frame clones, some missing. The sample lists around 400,000 clones, roughly 12% seen once, with 0.017% in the top ten. The sample consisted of naive CD4+ T cells from blood. These receptors all come from a man aged 18 to 30 in good health.

The chain has TRBV5-1 and TRBJ2-5; tentative D call: TRBD2 (5 bases). CDR1 and CDR2 from the germline V gene are SGHRS and YFSETQ. The ends were cut back, 5 bases at V and 1 base at J, with 9 bases in the middle. The CDR3 runs 13 residues. Here the CDR3 DNA reads TGCGCCAGCAGGACCGGGATCCAAGAGACCCAGTACTTC. Translating it yields CASRTGIQETQYF.

There are a few counts of this clone. This chain links TRBV7-9 with TRBJ1-4; D unresolved. CDR1 SEHNR and CDR2 FQNEAQ come from the germline V gene (reference sequence). This CDR3 contains 13 residues. Between the trimmed V and J ends, which lost 1 base and 7 bases, there was a span of 7 bases. CDR3 nucleotides: TGTGCCAGCAGCTTAGAAGCCGTTGAAAAACTGTTTTTT. Translated, it gives CASSLEAVEKLFF.

This clone showed up just a few times. The chain is built from TRBV5-4 and TRBJ1-3, with TRBD1 matching over 7 bases. The CDR3 runs to 16 residues. In germline, CDR1 is SGHNT, CDR2 YYREEE (reference sequence). V trimming: 4 bases; J trimming: 0 bases; junction bases outside the gene matches: 7. CDR3: CASSPGTATSGNTIYF. DNA for the CDR3: TGTGCCAGCAGCCCCGGGACAGCGACCTCTGGAAACACCATATATTTT. The variable domain in full, completed from reference TRBV5-4 and TRBJ1-3, reads ETGVTQSPTHLIKTRGQQVTLRCSSQSGHNTVSWYQQALGQGPQFIFQYYREEENGRGNFPPRFSGLQFPNYSSELNVNALELDDSALYLCASSPGTATSGNTIYFGEGSWLTVV.

The chain couples TRBV9 to TRBJ1-2; the D gene is possibly TRBD1 (6 bases). Germline CDR1 is SGDLS and CDR2 is YYNGEE. The CDR3 is 17 residues long. Trimming cost V 1 base and J 3 bases, with 19 bases left between them. CDR3 DNA sequence: TGTGCCAGCAGCGTACCGGGACGGGGGGCGCAGGACTATGGCTACACCTTC. It encodes CASSVPGRGAQDYGYTF. The full variable domain, rest sourced from reference TRBV9 and TRBJ1-2, is DSGVTQTPKHLITATGQRVTLRCSPRSGDLSVYWYQQSLDQGLQFLIQYYNGEERAKGNILERFSAQQFPDLHSELNLSSLELGDSALYFCASSVPGRGAQDYGYTFGSGTRLTVV.

The rearrangement links TRBV6-1 to TRBJ1-5; D gene uncertain. The CDR3 length is 13 residues. Germline-derived CDR1 and CDR2 are MNHNS and SASEGT. V was trimmed by 7 bases and J by 5 bases, leaving 12 bases between them. DNA of the CDR3: TGTGCCAGCATGGTTAGCGGTTATCAGCCCCAGCATTTT. Translated: CASMVSGYQPQHF.

This clone showed up many times. The chain uses TRBV9 and TRBJ2-7; D is possibly TRBD2 (6 bases). V was cut by 0 bases and J by 3 bases, with 13 bases left in between. The germline gives CDR1 SGDLS, CDR2 YYNGEE. CDR3 length: 15 amino acids. The CDR3 region is CASSVAYGRDYEQYF. Written as DNA, the CDR3 is TGTGCCAGCAGCGTAGCGTACGGGAGAGACTACGAGCAGTACTTC.

The chain joins TRBV6-1 to TRBJ1-1, with 7 positions matching TRBD1. The V gene end was trimmed by 5 bases and the J gene end by 11 bases; junction bases not matched to a gene: 11. The CDR3 totals 13 residues. Germline V lookup: CDR1 MNHNS, CDR2 SASEGT. CDR3 in amino acids: CASSLPGQLPAFF. CDR3 nucleotide sequence: TGTGCCAGCAGTCTACCGGGACAGCTACCGGCTTTCTTT.

This clone has just a few counts. This chain connects TRBV9 to TRBJ2-5, with a weak D call TRBD2 (5 bases). V lost 1 base and J 5 bases, leaving 12 bases between the germline ends. Germline V gene lookup returns CDR1 SGDLS and CDR2 YYNGEE. The CDR3 covers 14 residues. The CDR3 spells CASSVTVRGETQYF. CDR3 sequence (DNA): TGTGCCAGCAGCGTAACGGTACGAGGGGAGACCCAGTACTTC.

The V and J genes are TRBV5-1 and TRBJ2-1; 7 bases match TRBD2. The ends lost 4 bases at V and 3 bases at J; junction bases unmatched: 4. Germline CDR1 SGHRS, CDR2 YFSETQ. The CDR3 has 14 residues. The CDR3 region is CASSLGTNYNEQFF. The DNA of the CDR3 is TGCGCCAGCAGCCTAGGGACTAACTACAATGAGCAGTTCTTC.

This clone was seen a handful of times. This sequence joins TRBV7-2 and TRBJ2-1; D is perhaps TRBD2 (6 bases). Germline V CDR1 and CDR2: SGHTA, FQGNSA. V was pared by 1 base and J by 4 bases, with 8 bases between. The CDR3 consists of 14 residues. The CDR3 is CASSLDGGYNEQFF. The DNA for the CDR3 is TGTGCCAGCAGCTTAGATGGGGGGTACAATGAGCAGTTCTTC.

This clone appeared a few times. The CDR3 DNA reads TGCGCCAGCAGTCAATCCCTTTATAGCACAGATACGCAGTATTTT. It codes for CASSQSLYSTDTQYF. This chain links TRBV23-1 with TRBJ2-3; D is ambiguous. Being an ORF, TRBV23-1 has a function that is uncertain. The CDR3 totals 15 residues. V dropped 0 bases and J dropped 0 bases, with 7 bases sitting between them.

The rearrangement links TRBV6-6 to TRBJ2-7, with TRBD1 matching 9 bases. The CDR3 has 15 amino acids. Trimming at V came to 4 bases and at J to 3 bases, leaving 7 bases not matched to a gene. Germline values: CDR1 MNHNY, CDR2 SVGAGI (reference sequence). The CDR3 DNA reads as TGTGCCAGCAGTTCACCCGGGACAGGGAACTACGAGCAGTACTTC. As protein: CASSSPGTGNYEQYF.

This clone has a handful of counts. The rearrangement uses TRBV13 and TRBJ2-2, with D possibly matching TRBD1 (5 bases). Germline V gene data show CDR1 as PRHDT and CDR2 as FYEKMQ (reference sequence). This CDR3 has 15 residues. The V gene lost 0 bases and the J gene lost 4 bases, with 9 bases spanning the gap. Here the CDR3 reads CASSLGDKFTGELFF. The CDR3, as DNA: TGTGCCAGCAGCTTAGGGGACAAGTTCACCGGGGAGCTGTTTTTT.

This chain joins TRBV30 and TRBJ2-5; TRBD1 matches at 9 bases. Germline V gives CDR1 GTSNPN, CDR2 SVGIG (reference sequence). V trimming: 2 bases; J trimming: 5 bases; junction bases outside the gene matches: 9. The CDR3 consists of 15 residues. CDR3 sequence reads: CAWSPRDRVRETQYF. In DNA, the CDR3 is TGTGCCTGGAGTCCTAGGGACAGGGTCAGGGAGACCCAGTACTTC.

The chain employs TRBV6-5 and TRBJ2-6; 7 bases are a match to TRBD2. This CDR3 comprises 14 residues. CDR1 and CDR2 (germline): MNHEY, SVGAGI. With 8 bases clipped from V and 4 bases from J, the junction kept 5 bases outside the gene matches. The CDR3, as DNA: TGTGCCAGCGGGGACTACGCCGGGGCCAACGTCCTGACTTTC. Protein sequence: CASGDYAGANVLTF.

The gene calls are TRBV12-5 and TRBJ2-3; D gene uncertain. Germline V gives CDR1 LGHNT, CDR2 FRNRAP. Trimming took off 4 bases at V and 3 bases at J, with 5 bases between the two ends. This CDR3 is 12 amino acids long. The CDR3 DNA reads TGTGCTAGTGGTTCGCTAACAGATACGCAGTATTTT. Translated: CASGSLTDTQYF.

This clone was observed a few times. CDR3 residues: CASSVNRNSPLHF. CDR3 DNA: TGTGCCAGCAGTGTAAACAGGAATTCACCCCTCCACTTT. The gene calls are TRBV6-1 and TRBJ1-6; TRBD1 is a possible D gene (5 bases). CDR1 and CDR2 (germline): MNHNS, SASEGT. Trimming shortened V by 4 bases and J by 7 bases, and 8 bases separated the two germline ends. The CDR3 loop spans 13 amino acids.

This clone was seen a few times. The chain couples TRBV25-1 to TRBJ2-7, with a possible D match to TRBD1 (6 bases). The germline gives CDR1 MGHDK, CDR2 SYGVNS. Trimming took 3 bases from V and 4 from J, leaving 10 bases between them. This CDR3 is built from 13 residues. The CDR3 region is CASSEGGQYEQYF. CDR3 in DNA: TGTGCCAGCAGTGAGGGTGGACAGTACGAGCAGTACTTC.

The V gene is TRBV18, the J gene TRBJ2-3, with D maybe TRBD2 (6 bases). Germline values: CDR1 KGHSH, CDR2 LQKENI. There are 15 residues in the CDR3. The germline V and J ends were trimmed by 1 base and 2 bases, with 10 bases remaining between them. The CDR3, as DNA: TGTGCCAGCTCACCACTGGCGGGGCTCACAGATACGCAGTATTTT. Translating gives CASSPLAGLTDTQYF.

The chain carries TRBV29-1 and TRBJ1-1; D unresolved. The CDR3 consists of 12 residues. V was cut by 4 bases and J by 1 base, with 7 bases left in between. Germline lookup yields CDR1 SQVTM and CDR2 ANQGSEA. CDR3 in DNA: TGCAGCGTTGCCTTCGGGAACACTGAAGCTTTCTTT. Protein: CSVAFGNTEAFF.

This chain uses TRBV5-4 with TRBJ2-5; D is possibly TRBD2 (6 bases). The CDR3 is 16 residues long. The germline CDR1 and CDR2 sequences are SGHNT and YYREEE (reference sequence). V lost 0 bases, J lost 1 base, and 13 bases lay in between. CDR3 coding DNA: TGTGCCAGCAGCTTGGGCGGGGTGGCAGGCCAAGAGACCCAGTACTTC. This sequence encodes CASSLGGVAGQETQYF.

V and J are TRBV7-9 and TRBJ1-5; D not resolved. V lost 2 bases and J lost 5, with 10 bases in between. Germline CDR1 reads SEHNR; CDR2 reads FQNEAQ (reference sequence). The CDR3 extends over 14 amino acids. Here the CDR3 reads CASSLIGEDQPQHF. Written as DNA, the CDR3 is TGTGCCAGCAGCTTAATCGGGGAGGATCAGCCCCAGCATTTT.